This T cell receptor (beta chain) was captured in a study of blood T cell repertoires in COVID-19. Measured with immunoSEQ multiplex PCR; TCRdb has only the in-frame clones, and not every one. The sample has a few hundred thousand clones, around 89% seen once. CDR3 length: 15 residues. Trimming took off 1 base at V and 3 bases at J, with 13 bases between the two ends. In germline, CDR1 is LGHNA, CDR2 YSLEER. The receptor comes from a woman aged 60-70 years in a cohort exposed to, infected with or recovered from COVID-19 (not recorded which). Sequenced input: PBMCs or T cells enriched from blood (not recorded which). The chain is built from TRBV4-3 and TRBJ2-7; D is possibly TRBD2 (6 bases). This CDR3 reads CASSQGVQGLYEQYF. The CDR3 region has the DNA TGCGCCAGCAGCCAAGGGGTTCAGGGACTCTACGAGCAGTACTTC.